This T cell receptor beta chain originates from a study of T-cell memory formation after mild COVID-19. Study-level background: The study found TCR clusters largely donor specific.

Germline lookup yields CDR1 SNHLY and CDR2 FYNNEI. V shed 4 bases and J 4 bases; nucleotides not matched to a gene: 5. The CDR3 has 14 residues. Using constant-segment primers, 5'RACE produced TCR alpha and TCR beta cDNA libraries carrying sample barcodes and UMIs. TCRdb reanalysed the 5' RACE reads using MiXCR and keeps one entry per CDR3 protein. The data hold hundreds of thousands of distinct CDR3 sequences, with about an eighth observed a single time. The sample holds a few counts of this clonotype. The antigen remains unidentified. The study's findings and limits: Day 15 to 85 contracting clones showed balanced CD4/CD8; day 15 to 37 expanders favored CD4+. Researchers report contracting CD4+ clones mostly in CM and EM, with CD8+ clones in EMRA.

The sequencing sample was made of PBMCs or a T cell subset sorted from them (not recorded which). The gene calls are TRBV2 and TRBJ2-7, with 9 bases that match TRBD2. The TCR sequence derives from a man between 18 and 29 years old who had mild COVID-19 (a few samples of this study predate the infection). Cell type and time point are not known. CDR3 amino acids: CASSVVAGEYEQYF. In DNA, the CDR3 is TGTGCCAGCAGTGTTGTAGCGGGGGAGTACGAGCAGTACTTC.